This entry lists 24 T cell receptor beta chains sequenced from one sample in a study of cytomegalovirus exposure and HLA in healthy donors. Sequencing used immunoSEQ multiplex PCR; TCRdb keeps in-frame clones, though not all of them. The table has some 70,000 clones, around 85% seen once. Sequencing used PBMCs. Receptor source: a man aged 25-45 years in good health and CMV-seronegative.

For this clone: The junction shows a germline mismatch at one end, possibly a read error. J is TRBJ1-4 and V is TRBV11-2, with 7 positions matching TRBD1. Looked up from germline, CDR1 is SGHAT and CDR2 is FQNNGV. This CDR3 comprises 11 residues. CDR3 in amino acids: CASSSGGGRIF. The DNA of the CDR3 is TGTGCCAGCAGCTCGGGAGGGGGCCGGATATTT.

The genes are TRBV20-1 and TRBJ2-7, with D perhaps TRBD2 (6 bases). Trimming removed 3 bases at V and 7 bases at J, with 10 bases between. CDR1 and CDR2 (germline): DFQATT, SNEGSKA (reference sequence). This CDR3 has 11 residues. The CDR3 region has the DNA TGCAGTGCTAGGGACGGACTAGAGCAGTACGTC. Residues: CSARDGLEQYV.

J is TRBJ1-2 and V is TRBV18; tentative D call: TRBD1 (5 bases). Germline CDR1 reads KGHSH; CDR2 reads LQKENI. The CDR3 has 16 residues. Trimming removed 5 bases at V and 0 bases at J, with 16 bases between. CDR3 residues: CASSALQQATNYGYTF. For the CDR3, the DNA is TGTGCCAGCTCAGCCCTTCAACAGGCCACTAACTATGGCTACACCTTC.

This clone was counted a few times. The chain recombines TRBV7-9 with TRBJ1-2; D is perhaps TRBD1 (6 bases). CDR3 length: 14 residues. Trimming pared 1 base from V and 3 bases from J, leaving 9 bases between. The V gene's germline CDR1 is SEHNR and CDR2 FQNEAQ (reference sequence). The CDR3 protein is CASSLGQAHYGYTF. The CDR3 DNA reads TGTGCCAGCAGCTTAGGACAGGCGCACTATGGCTACACCTTC.

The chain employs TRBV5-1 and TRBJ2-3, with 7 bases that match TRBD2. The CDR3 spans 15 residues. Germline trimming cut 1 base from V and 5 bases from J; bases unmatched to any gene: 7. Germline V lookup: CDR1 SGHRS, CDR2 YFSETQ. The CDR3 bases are TGCGCCAGCAGCTTGATGGCTAGCGGAGGAGATACGCAGTATTTT. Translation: CASSLMASGGDTQYF.

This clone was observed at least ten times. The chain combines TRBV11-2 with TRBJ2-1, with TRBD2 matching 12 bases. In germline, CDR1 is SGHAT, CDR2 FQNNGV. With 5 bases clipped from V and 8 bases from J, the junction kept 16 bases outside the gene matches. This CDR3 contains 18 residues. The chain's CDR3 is CASSLPGASGRAGDEQFF. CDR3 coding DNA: TGTGCCAGCAGCCTCCCCGGGGCTAGCGGGAGGGCAGGAGATGAGCAGTTCTTC.

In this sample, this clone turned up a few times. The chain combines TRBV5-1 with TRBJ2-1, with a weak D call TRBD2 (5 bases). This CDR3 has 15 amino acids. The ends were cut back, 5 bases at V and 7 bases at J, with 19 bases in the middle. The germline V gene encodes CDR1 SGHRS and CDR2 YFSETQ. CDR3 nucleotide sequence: TGCGCCAGCAGATCACTAGGTGTGTCTCAAAATGAGCAGTTCTTC. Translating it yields CASRSLGVSQNEQFF.

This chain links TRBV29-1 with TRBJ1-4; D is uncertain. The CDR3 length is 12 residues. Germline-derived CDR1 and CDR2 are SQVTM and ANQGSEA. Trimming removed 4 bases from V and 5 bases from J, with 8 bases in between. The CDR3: CSVVNGNEKLFF. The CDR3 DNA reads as TGCAGCGTTGTAAACGGGAATGAAAAACTGTTTTTT.

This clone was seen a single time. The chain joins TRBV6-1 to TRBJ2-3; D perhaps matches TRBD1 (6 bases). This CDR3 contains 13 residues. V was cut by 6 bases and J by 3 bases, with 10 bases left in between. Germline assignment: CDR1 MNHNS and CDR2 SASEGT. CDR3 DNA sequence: TGTGCCAGCAGCAACAGGGAGACAGATACGCAGTATTTT. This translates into CASSNRETDTQYF.

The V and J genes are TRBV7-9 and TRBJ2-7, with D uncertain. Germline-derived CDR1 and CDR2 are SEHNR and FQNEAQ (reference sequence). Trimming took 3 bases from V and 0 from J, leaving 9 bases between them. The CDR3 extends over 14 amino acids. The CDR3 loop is CASSFLLFSYEQYF. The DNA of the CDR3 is TGTGCCAGCAGCTTCCTCTTATTCTCCTACGAGCAGTACTTC.

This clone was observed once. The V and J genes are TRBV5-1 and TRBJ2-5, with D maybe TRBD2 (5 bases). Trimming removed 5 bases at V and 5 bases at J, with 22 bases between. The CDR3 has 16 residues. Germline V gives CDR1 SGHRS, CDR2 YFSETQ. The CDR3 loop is CASSNLWRRMEETQYF. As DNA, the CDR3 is TGCGCCAGCAGTAATCTTTGGAGGAGAATGGAGGAGACCCAGTACTTC.

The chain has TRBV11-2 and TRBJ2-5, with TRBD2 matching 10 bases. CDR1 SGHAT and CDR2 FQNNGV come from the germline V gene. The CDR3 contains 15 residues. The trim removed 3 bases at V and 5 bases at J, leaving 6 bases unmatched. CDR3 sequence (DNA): TGTGCCAGCAGCTTTTCTAGCGGGGGCAGGGAGACCCAGTACTTC. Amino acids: CASSFSSGGRETQYF.

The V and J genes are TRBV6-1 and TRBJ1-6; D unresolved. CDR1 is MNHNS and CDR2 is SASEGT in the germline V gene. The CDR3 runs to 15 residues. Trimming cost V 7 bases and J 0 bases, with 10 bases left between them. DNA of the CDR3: TGTGCCAGCAATGAGGAGAGCTCCTATAATTCACCCCTCCACTTT. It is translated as CASNEESSYNSPLHF.

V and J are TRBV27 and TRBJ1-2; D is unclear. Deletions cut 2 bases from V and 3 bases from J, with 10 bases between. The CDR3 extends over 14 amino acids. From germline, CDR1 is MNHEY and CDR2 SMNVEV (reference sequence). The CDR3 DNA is TGTGCCAGCAGTTTAATCTTCCCGGACTATGGCTACACCTTC. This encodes CASSLIFPDYGYTF.

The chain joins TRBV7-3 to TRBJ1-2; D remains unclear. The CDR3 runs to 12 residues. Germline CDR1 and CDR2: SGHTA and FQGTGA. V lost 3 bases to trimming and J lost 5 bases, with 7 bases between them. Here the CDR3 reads CASSFRGYGYTF. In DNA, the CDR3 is TGTGCCAGCAGCTTCAGAGGATATGGCTACACCTTC.

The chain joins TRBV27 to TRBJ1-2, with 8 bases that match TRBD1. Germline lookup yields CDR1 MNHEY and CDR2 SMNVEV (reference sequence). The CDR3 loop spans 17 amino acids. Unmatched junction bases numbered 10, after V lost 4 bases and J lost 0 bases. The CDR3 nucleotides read TGTGCCAGCAGTTCCTTCGAGGCAGGGGGCTCTAACTATGGCTACACCTTC. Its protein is CASSSFEAGGSNYGYTF.

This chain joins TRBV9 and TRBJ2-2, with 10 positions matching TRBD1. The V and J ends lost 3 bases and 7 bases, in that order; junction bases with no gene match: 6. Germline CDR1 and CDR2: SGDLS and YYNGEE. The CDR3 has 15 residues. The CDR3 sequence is CASSGDRGRGGELFF. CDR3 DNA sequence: TGTGCCAGCAGCGGAGACAGGGGGCGAGGCGGGGAGCTGTTTTTT.

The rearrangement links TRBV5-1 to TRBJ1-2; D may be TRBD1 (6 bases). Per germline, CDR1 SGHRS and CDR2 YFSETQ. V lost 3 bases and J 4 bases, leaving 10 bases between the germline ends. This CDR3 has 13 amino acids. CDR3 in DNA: TGCGCCAGCAGCTCGGGGGGGGCCTATGGCTACACCTTC. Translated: CASSSGGAYGYTF.

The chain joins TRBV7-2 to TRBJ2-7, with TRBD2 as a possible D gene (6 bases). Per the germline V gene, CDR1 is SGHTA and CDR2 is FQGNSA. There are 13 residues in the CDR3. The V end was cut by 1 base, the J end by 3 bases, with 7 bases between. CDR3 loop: CASSLGSGYEQYV. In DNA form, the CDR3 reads TGTGCCAGCAGCTTAGGTAGCGGCTACGAGCAGTACGTC.

This chain's CDR3 is CASSYLAGFGEQYF. CDR3 sequence (DNA): TGTGCCAGCAGTTACTTGGCGGGGTTCGGCGAGCAGTACTTC. The rearrangement links TRBV6-5 to TRBJ2-7, with TRBD2 as a possible D gene (6 bases). The CDR3 length is 14 residues. V was cut by 1 base and J by 6 bases, with 13 bases left in between. CDR1 and CDR2 from the germline V gene are MNHEY and SVGAGI.

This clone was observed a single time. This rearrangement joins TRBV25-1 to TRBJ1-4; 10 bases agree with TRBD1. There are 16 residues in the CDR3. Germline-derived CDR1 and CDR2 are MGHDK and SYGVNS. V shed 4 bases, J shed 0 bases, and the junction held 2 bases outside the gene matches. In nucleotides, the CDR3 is TGTGCCAGCAGTGTGGGGACAGGGGCAACTAATGAAAAACTGTTTTTT. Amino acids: CASSVGTGATNEKLFF.

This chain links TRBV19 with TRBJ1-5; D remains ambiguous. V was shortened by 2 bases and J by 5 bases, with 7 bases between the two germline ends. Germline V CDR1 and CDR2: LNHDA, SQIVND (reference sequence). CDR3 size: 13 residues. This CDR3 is CASSIWADQPQHF. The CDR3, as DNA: TGTGCCAGTAGTATATGGGCAGATCAGCCCCAGCATTTT.

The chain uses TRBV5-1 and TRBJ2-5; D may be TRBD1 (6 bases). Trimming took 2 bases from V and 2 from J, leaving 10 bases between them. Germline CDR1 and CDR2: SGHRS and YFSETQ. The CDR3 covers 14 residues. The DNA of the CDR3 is TGCGCCAGCAGCTTCAGGACAGTTCAAGAGACCCAGTACTTC. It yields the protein CASSFRTVQETQYF.

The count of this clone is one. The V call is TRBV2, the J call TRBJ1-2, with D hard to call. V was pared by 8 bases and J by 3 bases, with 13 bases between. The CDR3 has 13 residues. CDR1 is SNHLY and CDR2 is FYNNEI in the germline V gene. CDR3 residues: CASYSAGYYGYTF. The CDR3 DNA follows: TGTGCCAGCTATTCTGCAGGCTACTATGGCTACACCTTC. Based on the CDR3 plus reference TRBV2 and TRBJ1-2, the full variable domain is EPEVTQTPSHQVTQMGQEVILRCVPISNHLYFYWYRQILGQKVEFLVSFYNNEISEKSEIFDDQFSVERPDGSNFTLKIRSTKLEDSAMYFCASYSAGYYGYTFGSGTRLTVV.